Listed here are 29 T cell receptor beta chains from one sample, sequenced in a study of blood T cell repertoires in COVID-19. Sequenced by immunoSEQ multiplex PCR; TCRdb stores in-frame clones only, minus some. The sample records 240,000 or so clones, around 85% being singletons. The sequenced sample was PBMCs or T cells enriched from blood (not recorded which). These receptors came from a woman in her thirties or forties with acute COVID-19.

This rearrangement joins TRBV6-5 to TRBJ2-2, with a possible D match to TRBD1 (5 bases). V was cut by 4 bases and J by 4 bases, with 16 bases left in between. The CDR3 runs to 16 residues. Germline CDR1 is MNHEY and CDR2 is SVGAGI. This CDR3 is CASSSDQGGGTGELFF. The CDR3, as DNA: TGTGCCAGCAGTTCCGATCAGGGTGGCGGCACCGGGGAGCTGTTTTTT.

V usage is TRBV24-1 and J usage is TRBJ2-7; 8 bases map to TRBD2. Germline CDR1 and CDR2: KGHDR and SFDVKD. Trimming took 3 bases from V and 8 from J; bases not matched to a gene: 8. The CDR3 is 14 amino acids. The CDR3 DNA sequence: TGTGCCACCAGTGATGGGACTAGTAGGGACCAGCAGTACTTC. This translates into CATSDGTSRDQQYF.

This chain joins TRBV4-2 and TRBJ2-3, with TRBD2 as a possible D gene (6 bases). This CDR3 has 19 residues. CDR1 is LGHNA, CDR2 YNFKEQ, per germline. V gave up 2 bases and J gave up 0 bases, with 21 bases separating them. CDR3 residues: CASSQRQGVGGGSTDTQYF. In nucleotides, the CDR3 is TGTGCCAGCAGCCAAAGACAAGGAGTGGGAGGAGGAAGCACAGATACGCAGTATTTT.

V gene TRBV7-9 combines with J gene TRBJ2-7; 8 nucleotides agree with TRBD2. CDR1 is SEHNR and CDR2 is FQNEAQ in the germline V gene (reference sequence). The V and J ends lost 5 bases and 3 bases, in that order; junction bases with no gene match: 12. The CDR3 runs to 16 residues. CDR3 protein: CASSPPERELDYEQYF. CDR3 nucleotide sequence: TGTGCCAGCAGCCCGCCAGAGCGGGAGCTTGACTACGAGCAGTACTTC.

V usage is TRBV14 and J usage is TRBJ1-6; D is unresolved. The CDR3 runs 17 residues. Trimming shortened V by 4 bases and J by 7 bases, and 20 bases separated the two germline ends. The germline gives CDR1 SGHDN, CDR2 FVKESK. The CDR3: CASSPAAYRTGNSPLHF. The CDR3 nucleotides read TGTGCCAGCAGCCCCGCGGCGTATCGAACTGGGAATTCACCCCTCCACTTT.

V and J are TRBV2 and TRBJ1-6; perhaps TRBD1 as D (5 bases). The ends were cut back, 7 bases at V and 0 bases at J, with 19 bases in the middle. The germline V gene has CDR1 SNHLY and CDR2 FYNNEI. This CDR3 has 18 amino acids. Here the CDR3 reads CASIYSNQGSSYNSPLHF. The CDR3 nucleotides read TGTGCCAGCATATATTCTAATCAGGGAAGCTCCTATAATTCACCCCTCCACTTT.

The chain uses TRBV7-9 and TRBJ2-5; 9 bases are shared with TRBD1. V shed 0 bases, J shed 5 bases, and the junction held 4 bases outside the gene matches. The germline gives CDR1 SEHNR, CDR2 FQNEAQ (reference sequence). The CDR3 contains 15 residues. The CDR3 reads CASSLAGTGHETQYF. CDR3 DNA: TGTGCCAGCAGCTTAGCCGGGACAGGGCACGAGACCCAGTACTTC.

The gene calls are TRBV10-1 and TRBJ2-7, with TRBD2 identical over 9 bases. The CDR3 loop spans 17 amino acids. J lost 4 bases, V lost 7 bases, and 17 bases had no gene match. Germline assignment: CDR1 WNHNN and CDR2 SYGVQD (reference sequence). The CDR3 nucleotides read TGCGCCAGCACCCTGGCGCTTCGCGGGAGGGCCTGGTACGAGCAGTACTTC. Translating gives CASTLALRGRAWYEQYF.

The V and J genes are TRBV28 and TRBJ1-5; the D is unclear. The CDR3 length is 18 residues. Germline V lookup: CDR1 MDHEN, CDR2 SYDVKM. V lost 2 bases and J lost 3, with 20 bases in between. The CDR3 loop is CASSLLPQVTSFNQPQHF. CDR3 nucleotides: TGTGCCAGCAGTTTACTCCCCCAGGTAACAAGCTTCAATCAGCCCCAGCATTTT. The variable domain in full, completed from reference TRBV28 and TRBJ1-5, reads DVKVTQSSRYLVKRTGEKVFLECVQDMDHENMFWYRQDPGLGLRLIYFSYDVKMKEKGDIPEGYSVSREKKERFSLILESASTNQTSMYLCASSLLPQVTSFNQPQHFGDGTRLSIL.

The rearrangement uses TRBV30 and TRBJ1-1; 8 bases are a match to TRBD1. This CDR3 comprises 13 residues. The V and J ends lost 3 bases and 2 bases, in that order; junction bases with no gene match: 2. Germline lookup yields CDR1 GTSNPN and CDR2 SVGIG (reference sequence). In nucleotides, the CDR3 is TGTGCCTGGAGACAGGGGGGAAACACTGAAGCTTTCTTT. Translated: CAWRQGGNTEAFF.

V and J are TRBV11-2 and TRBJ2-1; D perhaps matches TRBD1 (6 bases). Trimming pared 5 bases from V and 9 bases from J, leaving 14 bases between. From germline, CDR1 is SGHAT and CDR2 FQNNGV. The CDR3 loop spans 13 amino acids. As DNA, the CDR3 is TGTGCCAGCAGCGCACAGGGCCCGGGTGAGCAGTTCTTC. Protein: CASSAQGPGEQFF.

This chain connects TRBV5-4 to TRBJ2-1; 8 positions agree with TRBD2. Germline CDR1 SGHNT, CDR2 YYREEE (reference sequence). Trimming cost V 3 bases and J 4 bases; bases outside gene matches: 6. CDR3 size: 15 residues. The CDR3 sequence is CASSSVSGVYNEQFF. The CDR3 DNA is TGTGCCAGCAGCTCCGTTAGCGGGGTTTACAATGAGCAGTTCTTC.

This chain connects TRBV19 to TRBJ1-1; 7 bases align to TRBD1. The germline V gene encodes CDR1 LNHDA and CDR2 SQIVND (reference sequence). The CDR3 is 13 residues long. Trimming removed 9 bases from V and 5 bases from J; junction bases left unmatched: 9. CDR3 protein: CASTKGARTEAFF. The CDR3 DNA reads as TGTGCCAGCACGAAGGGGGCCCGGACTGAAGCTTTCTTT.

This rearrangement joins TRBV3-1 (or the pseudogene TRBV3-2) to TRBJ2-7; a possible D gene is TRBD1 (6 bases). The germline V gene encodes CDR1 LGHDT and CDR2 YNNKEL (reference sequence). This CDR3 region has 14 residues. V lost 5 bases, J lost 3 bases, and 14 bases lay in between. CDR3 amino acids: CASSVSGGYYEQYF. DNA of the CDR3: TGTGCCAGCAGCGTTTCTGGGGGCTACTACGAGCAGTACTTC.

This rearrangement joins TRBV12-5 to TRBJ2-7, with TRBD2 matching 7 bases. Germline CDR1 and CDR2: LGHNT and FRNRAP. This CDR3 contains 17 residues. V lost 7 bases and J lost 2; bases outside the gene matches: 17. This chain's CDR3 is CASVTPLGGGPPYEQYF. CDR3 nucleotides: TGTGCTAGTGTTACCCCCTTGGGGGGAGGGCCCCCCTACGAGCAGTACTTC.

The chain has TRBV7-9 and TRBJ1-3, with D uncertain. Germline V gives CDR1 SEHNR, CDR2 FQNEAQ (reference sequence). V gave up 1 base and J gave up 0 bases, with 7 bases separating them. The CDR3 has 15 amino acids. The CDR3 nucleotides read TGTGCCAGCAGCTTAGGGGCAAGCTCTGGAAACACCATATATTTT. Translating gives CASSLGASSGNTIYF.

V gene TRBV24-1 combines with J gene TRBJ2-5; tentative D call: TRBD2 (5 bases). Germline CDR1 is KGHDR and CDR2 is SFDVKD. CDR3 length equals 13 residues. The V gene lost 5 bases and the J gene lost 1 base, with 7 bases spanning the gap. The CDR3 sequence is CATSVSAQETQYF. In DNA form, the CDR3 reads TGTGCCACCAGTGTTAGCGCCCAAGAGACCCAGTACTTC.

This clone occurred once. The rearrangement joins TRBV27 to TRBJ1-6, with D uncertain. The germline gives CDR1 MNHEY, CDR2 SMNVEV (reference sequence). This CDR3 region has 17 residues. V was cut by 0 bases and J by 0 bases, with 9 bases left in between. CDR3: CASSLSPTSSYNSPLHF. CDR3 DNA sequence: TGTGCCAGCAGTTTATCACCAACCAGCTCCTATAATTCACCCCTCCACTTT.

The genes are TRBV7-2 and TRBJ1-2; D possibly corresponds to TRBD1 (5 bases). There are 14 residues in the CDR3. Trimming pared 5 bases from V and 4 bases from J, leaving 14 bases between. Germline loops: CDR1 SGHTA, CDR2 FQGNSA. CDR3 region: CASSKGEESYGYTF. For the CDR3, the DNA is TGTGCCAGCAGCAAAGGGGAGGAGAGCTATGGCTACACCTTC.

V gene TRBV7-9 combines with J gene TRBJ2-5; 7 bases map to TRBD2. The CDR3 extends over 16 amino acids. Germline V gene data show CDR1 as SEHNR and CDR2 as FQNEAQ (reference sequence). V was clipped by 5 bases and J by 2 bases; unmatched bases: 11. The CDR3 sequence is CASSPRTSLLQETQYF. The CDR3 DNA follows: TGTGCCAGCAGCCCACGGACTAGTCTTTTGCAAGAGACCCAGTACTTC.

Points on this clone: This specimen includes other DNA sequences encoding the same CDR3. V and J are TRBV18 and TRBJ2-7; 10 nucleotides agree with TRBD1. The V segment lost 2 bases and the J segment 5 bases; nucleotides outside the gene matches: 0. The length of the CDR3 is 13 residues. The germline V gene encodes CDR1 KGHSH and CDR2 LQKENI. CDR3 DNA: TGTGCCAGCTCACCAGGGACAGGGGACGAGCAGTACTTC. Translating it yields CASSPGTGDEQYF.

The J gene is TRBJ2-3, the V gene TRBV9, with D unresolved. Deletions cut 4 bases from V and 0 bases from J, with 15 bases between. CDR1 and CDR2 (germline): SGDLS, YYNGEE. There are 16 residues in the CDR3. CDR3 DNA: TGTGCCAGCAGCCCTCCGTTGGCCGTCAGCACAGATACGCAGTATTTT. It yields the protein CASSPPLAVSTDTQYF.

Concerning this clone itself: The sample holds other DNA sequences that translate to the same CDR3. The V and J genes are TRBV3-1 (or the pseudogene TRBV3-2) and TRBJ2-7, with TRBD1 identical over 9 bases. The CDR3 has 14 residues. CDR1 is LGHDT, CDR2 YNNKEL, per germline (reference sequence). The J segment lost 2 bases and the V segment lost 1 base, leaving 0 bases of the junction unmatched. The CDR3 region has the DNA TGTGCCAGCAGCCAAGGGACAGGGGCCTACGAGCAGTACTTC. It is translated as CASSQGTGAYEQYF.

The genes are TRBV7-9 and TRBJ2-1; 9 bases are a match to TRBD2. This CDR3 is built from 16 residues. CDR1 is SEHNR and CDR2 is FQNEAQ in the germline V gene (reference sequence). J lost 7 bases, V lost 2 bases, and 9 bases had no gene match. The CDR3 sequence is CASSLTGPRGGNEQFF. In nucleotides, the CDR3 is TGTGCCAGCAGCTTAACAGGCCCGCGGGGGGGTAATGAGCAGTTCTTC.

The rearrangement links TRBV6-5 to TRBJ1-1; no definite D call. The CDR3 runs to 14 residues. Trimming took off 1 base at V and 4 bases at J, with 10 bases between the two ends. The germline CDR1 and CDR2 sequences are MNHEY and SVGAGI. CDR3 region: CASSYWREGTEAFF. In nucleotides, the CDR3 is TGTGCCAGCAGTTACTGGAGGGAGGGCACTGAAGCTTTCTTT.

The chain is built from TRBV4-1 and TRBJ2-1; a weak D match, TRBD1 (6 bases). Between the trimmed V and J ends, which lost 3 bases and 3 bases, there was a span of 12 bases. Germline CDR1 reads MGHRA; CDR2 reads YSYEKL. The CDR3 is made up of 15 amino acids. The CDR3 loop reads CASSQNRDNYNEQFF. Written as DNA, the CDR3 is TGCGCCAGCAGCCAGAACCGGGACAACTACAATGAGCAGTTCTTC.

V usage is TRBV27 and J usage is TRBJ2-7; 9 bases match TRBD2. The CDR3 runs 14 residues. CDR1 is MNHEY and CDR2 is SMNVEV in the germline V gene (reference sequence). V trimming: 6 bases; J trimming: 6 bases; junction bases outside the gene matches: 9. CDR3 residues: CASRRREGLGEQYF. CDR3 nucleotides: TGTGCCAGCAGGCGGCGGGAGGGCCTTGGCGAGCAGTACTTC.

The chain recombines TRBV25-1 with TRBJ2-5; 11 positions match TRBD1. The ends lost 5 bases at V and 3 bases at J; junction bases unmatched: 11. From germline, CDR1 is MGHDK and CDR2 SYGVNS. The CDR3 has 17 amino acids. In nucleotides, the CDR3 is TGTGCCAGCAGTCCTAATCTTGGGACAGGGGGTAAAGAGACCCAGTACTTC. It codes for CASSPNLGTGGKETQYF.

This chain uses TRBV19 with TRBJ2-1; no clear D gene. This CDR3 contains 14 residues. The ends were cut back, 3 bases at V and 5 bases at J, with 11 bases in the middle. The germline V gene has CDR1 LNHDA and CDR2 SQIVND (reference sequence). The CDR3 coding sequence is TGTGCCAGTAGTATTTTTGGGCTGAACAATGAGCAGTTCTTC. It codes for CASSIFGLNNEQFF.